The sequence of this TCR beta chain was determined in a study of shared T cell receptors in the human thymus. This clone has just one count. The V gene lost 7 bases and the J gene lost 2 bases, with 10 bases spanning the gap. CDR1 is SGHAT, CDR2 FQNNGV, per germline. CDR3 length: 13 amino acids. Only in-frame clones appear in the TCRdb table, and some are missing; sequencing was by immunoSEQ multiplex PCR. Among about 380,000 clones listed, 95% were seen once. The sequenced sample was thymocytes. This sequence joins TRBV11-2 and TRBJ2-3, with unresolved D. This receptor was obtained from a human donor. The CDR3 here is CASKQPNTDTQYF. The DNA for the CDR3 is TGTGCCAGCAAGCAACCTAACACAGATACGCAGTATTTT.